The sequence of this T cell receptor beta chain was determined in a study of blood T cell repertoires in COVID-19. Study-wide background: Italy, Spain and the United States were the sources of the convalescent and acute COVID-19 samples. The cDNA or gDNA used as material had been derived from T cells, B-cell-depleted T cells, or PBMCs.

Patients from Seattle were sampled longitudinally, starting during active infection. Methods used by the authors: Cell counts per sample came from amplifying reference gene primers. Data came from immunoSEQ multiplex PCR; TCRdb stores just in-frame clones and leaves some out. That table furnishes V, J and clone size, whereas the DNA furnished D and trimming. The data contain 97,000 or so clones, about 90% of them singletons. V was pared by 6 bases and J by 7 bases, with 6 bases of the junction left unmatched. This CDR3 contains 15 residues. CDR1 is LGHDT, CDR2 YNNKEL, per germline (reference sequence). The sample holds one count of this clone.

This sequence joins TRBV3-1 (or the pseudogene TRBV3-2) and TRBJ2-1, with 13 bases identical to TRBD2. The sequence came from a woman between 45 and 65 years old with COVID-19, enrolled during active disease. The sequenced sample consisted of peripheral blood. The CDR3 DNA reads TGTGCCAGCAGTTTGACTAGCGGGGGGAATAATGAGCAGTTCTTC. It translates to CASSLTSGGNNEQFF.